The 32 T cell receptor beta chains listed next were all sequenced from one sample in a study of T cell responses to AZD1222 COVID-19 vaccine. Generated by immunoSEQ multiplex PCR, the TCRdb table keeps only in-frame clones and is missing some. The data show 95,000 to 110,000 clones, 89% seen once. The sample was peripheral blood, taken on day 0 of AZD1222 vaccination. Receptors were obtained from an adult in good health.

The rearrangement joins TRBV19 to TRBJ2-2, with TRBD1 identical over 7 bases. The ends lost 6 bases at V and 6 bases at J; junction bases unmatched: 4. Germline values: CDR1 LNHDA, CDR2 SQIVND (reference sequence). The length of the CDR3 is 13 residues. In DNA, the CDR3 is TGTGCCAGTAGATCGACAGGGCCCGGGGAGCTGTTTTTT. Amino acids: CASRSTGPGELFF.

V usage is TRBV25-1 and J usage is TRBJ2-3, with a possible D match to TRBD2 (6 bases). Trimming cost V 3 bases and J 5 bases, with 21 bases left between them. The CDR3 extends over 17 amino acids. The germline V gene has CDR1 MGHDK and CDR2 SYGVNS. The DNA of the CDR3 is TGTGCCAGCAGTGACCCAATCCTTCGTGGGGGGTTAGATACGCAGTATTTT. Its translation: CASSDPILRGGLDTQYF.

The rearrangement uses TRBV9 and TRBJ1-1; D may be TRBD1 (5 bases). Germline V gene lookup returns CDR1 SGDLS and CDR2 YYNGEE. This CDR3 has 16 residues. Trimming removed 5 bases from V and 2 bases from J, with 19 bases in between. CDR3 in amino acids: CASSHGEGRSNTEAFF. The CDR3 nucleotides read TGTGCCAGCAGTCACGGGGAGGGACGGTCAAACACTGAAGCTTTCTTT.

In this sample, this clone turned up once. The chain carries TRBV5-4 and TRBJ2-4, with D uncertain. CDR1 is SGHNT and CDR2 is YYREEE in the germline V gene (reference sequence). V was trimmed by 0 bases and J by 0 bases, leaving 7 bases between them. This CDR3 region has 15 residues. The CDR3 DNA reads TGTGCCAGCAGCTTGGGTCGACCAGCCAAAAACATTCAGTACTTC. Its translation: CASSLGRPAKNIQYF.

The count of this clone is one. This rearrangement joins TRBV3-1 (or the pseudogene TRBV3-2) to TRBJ1-6; D call uncertain. Per the germline V gene, CDR1 is LGHDT and CDR2 is YNNKEL (reference sequence). This CDR3 has 14 amino acids. The germline V and J ends were trimmed by 1 base and 5 bases, with 6 bases remaining between them. The CDR3 spells CASSQGFDNSPLHF. The CDR3 DNA sequence: TGTGCCAGCAGCCAAGGCTTTGATAATTCACCCCTCCACTTT.

CDR3 loop: CASSARTGGNTEAFF. In DNA, the CDR3 is TGCGCCAGCAGCGCACGGACAGGGGGAAACACTGAAGCTTTCTTT. The J gene is TRBJ1-1, the V gene TRBV5-1; TRBD1 aligns across 10 bases. Germline V gene data show CDR1 as SGHRS and CDR2 as YFSETQ. V dropped 4 bases and J dropped 2; count of bases not matched to a gene: 5. The CDR3 contains 15 residues.

V and J are TRBV19 and TRBJ2-1; tentative D call: TRBD2 (6 bases). The germline V gene encodes CDR1 LNHDA and CDR2 SQIVND (reference sequence). The CDR3 runs to 12 residues. Trimming shortened V by 3 bases and J by 9 bases, and 9 bases separated the two germline ends. The CDR3: CASSILGGEQFF. The CDR3 DNA reads TGTGCCAGTAGTATTCTGGGGGGTGAGCAGTTCTTC.

A word on this clone: Given the absence of the conserved phenylalanine or tryptophan at the CDR3 end, a read error is likely. The rearrangement joins TRBV2 to TRBJ1-6, with 7 bases that match TRBD1. Germline V gives CDR1 SNHLY, CDR2 FYNNEI. The CDR3 has 14 residues. The V and J ends lost 6 bases and 4 bases, in that order; junction bases with no gene match: 3. In nucleotides, the CDR3 is TGTGCCAGCAGCCCGGGACAGTATAATTCACCCCTCCACCTT. This codes for CASSPGQYNSPLHL.

The chain couples TRBV5-1 to TRBJ2-2; TRBD2 might be the D (5 bases). CDR1 and CDR2 from the germline V gene are SGHRS and YFSETQ. Trimming cost V 2 bases and J 1 base, with 9 bases left between them. The CDR3 runs to 15 residues. DNA of the CDR3: TGCGCCAGCAGCTTAACCGGGAAGAACACCGGGGAGCTGTTTTTT. Translating gives CASSLTGKNTGELFF.

The rearrangement uses TRBV21-1 and TRBJ2-1; TRBD2, as called in the table, went unchecked against the DNA. TRBV21-1 is given as a pseudogene. This CDR3 has 10 residues. In DNA form, the CDR3 reads TGTGCCAGCACGGAGAATGAGCAGTTCTTC. It yields the protein CASTENEQFF.

The chain uses TRBV15 and TRBJ2-7, with D possibly matching TRBD2 (5 bases). This CDR3 region has 15 residues. Trimming cost V 0 bases and J 2 bases, with 11 bases left between them. Looked up from germline, CDR1 is LNHNV and CDR2 is YYDKDF (reference sequence). The CDR3 DNA reads TGTGCCACCAGCAGAGATCAGCCGGGGACCTACGAGCAGTACTTC. Protein product: CATSRDQPGTYEQYF.

Only one count was recorded for this clone. The chain joins TRBV7-9 to TRBJ2-7; D unclear. The CDR3 loop spans 12 amino acids. Germline-derived CDR1 and CDR2 are SEHNR and FQNEAQ (reference sequence). Trimming shortened V by 6 bases and J by 4 bases, and 10 bases separated the two germline ends. The CDR3 reads CASSRLSYEQYF. In nucleotides, the CDR3 is TGTGCCAGCAGTCGCCTCAGTTACGAGCAGTACTTC.

The chain couples TRBV30 to TRBJ1-2; TRBD1 might be the D (6 bases). V was cut by 0 bases and J by 7 bases, with 15 bases left in between. Germline V gene lookup returns CDR1 GTSNPN and CDR2 SVGIG (reference sequence). The CDR3 totals 14 residues. The CDR3 DNA follows: TGTGCCTGGAGTGTAATGAGGGGGGCTGCTGGCTACACCTTC. This gives the protein CAWSVMRGAAGYTF.

J is TRBJ1-4 and V is TRBV9, with 9 bases matching TRBD1. The trim removed 3 bases at V and 7 bases at J, leaving 7 bases unmatched. CDR1 and CDR2 (germline): SGDLS, YYNGEE. The CDR3 totals 15 residues. CDR3 nucleotide sequence: TGTGCCAGCAGCGCATGGACAGGGGATACTGAAAAACTGTTTTTT. Protein: CASSAWTGDTEKLFF.

The V gene is TRBV5-1, the J gene TRBJ1-5, with unresolved D. CDR3 length equals 12 residues. CDR1 and CDR2 from the germline V gene are SGHRS and YFSETQ. Trimming cost V 0 bases and J 6 bases, with 4 bases left between them. The CDR3 DNA reads as TGCGCCAGCAGCTTGGCGGGTCAGCCCCAGCATTTT. This translates into CASSLAGQPQHF.

The rearrangement joins TRBV18 to TRBJ2-7, with D possibly being TRBD2 (6 bases). The V gene's germline CDR1 is KGHSH and CDR2 LQKENI. This CDR3 has 13 residues. Trimming shortened V by 3 bases and J by 5 bases, and 11 bases separated the two germline ends. This CDR3 is CASSPTGGHEQYF. The CDR3, as DNA: TGTGCCAGCTCACCTACAGGAGGGCACGAGCAGTACTTC.

The count of this clone is one. The chain has TRBV3-1 (or the pseudogene TRBV3-2) and TRBJ2-5; TRBD1 agrees at 8 bases. With V trimmed by 5 bases and J by 2 bases, 4 bases remained unmatched. The CDR3 contains 14 residues. In germline, CDR1 is LGHDT, CDR2 YNNKEL (reference sequence). The CDR3 spells CASSYGTGQETQYF. CDR3 nucleotides: TGTGCCAGCAGCTACGGGACAGGACAAGAGACCCAGTACTTC.

This clone came up once. The chain has TRBV6-1 and TRBJ1-3; 7 bases are shared with TRBD1. Germline CDR1 reads MNHNS; CDR2 reads SASEGT. This CDR3 is built from 15 residues. V lost 3 bases, J lost 0 bases, and 2 bases stayed unmatched. The CDR3 coding sequence is TGTGCCAGCAGTGAGACAGGGACCTCTGGAAACACCATATATTTT. It yields the protein CASSETGTSGNTIYF.

This clone is a singleton in its sample. This chain connects TRBV5-1 to TRBJ1-1; a weak D match, TRBD1 (5 bases). Looked up from germline, CDR1 is SGHRS and CDR2 is YFSETQ. The CDR3 contains 14 residues. V was shortened by 4 bases and J by 3 bases, with 13 bases between the two germline ends. CDR3: CASSSRVADTEAFF. DNA of the CDR3: TGCGCCAGCAGCAGCAGGGTGGCGGACACTGAAGCTTTCTTT.

This chain links TRBV11-3 with TRBJ2-2, with 9 bases that match TRBD1. Germline CDR1 and CDR2: SGHNT and YENEEA. V was pared by 4 bases and J by 5 bases, with 5 bases of the junction left unmatched. The CDR3 covers 15 residues. DNA for the CDR3: TGTGCCAGCAGCTCGACAGGGGGAGGTACCGGGGAGCTGTTTTTT. Translating gives CASSSTGGGTGELFF.

The rearrangement joins TRBV7-9 to TRBJ2-1; no clear D gene. CDR1 SEHNR and CDR2 FQNEAQ come from the germline V gene (reference sequence). V lost 2 bases and J 3 bases, leaving 14 bases between the germline ends. The CDR3 is 16 residues long. The CDR3 reads CASSLQVIVDYNEQFF. As DNA, the CDR3 is TGTGCCAGCAGCTTACAAGTAATAGTGGACTACAATGAGCAGTTCTTC.

This clone appeared once. The chain links TRBV7-3 to TRBJ2-3; 8 bases align to TRBD2. The trim removed 5 bases at V and 1 base at J, leaving 2 bases unmatched. This CDR3 has 14 amino acids. Germline V gene data show CDR1 as SGHTA and CDR2 as FQGTGA. The CDR3 loop reads CASSPGGGTDTQYF. In nucleotides, the CDR3 is TGTGCCAGCAGCCCCGGGGGGGGCACAGATACGCAGTATTTT.

In the case of this clone: The same CDR3 arises from other DNA sequences in this sample as well. The chain uses TRBV19 and TRBJ1-5; unclear D gene. Germline V gene lookup returns CDR1 LNHDA and CDR2 SQIVND (reference sequence). There are 13 residues in the CDR3. Trimming stripped 3 bases from V and 4 bases from J, with 7 bases between. CDR3 region: CASSIVGNQPQHF. CDR3 DNA: TGTGCCAGTAGTATTGTGGGGAATCAGCCCCAGCATTTT.

Remarks on this clone: This is likely a read error, given that the CDR3 carries no conserved phenylalanine or tryptophan at its end. The chain has TRBV5-6 and TRBJ1-6; TRBD1 is a possible D gene (5 bases). V was clipped by 3 bases and J by 10 bases, with 14 bases between them. The CDR3 is 14 residues long. CDR1 is SGHDT and CDR2 is YYEEEE in the germline V gene. The CDR3 loop reads CASSSGPTGSPLHL. As DNA, the CDR3 is TGTGCCAGCAGCTCGGGACCAACCGGGTCACCCCTCCACCTT.

The CDR3 DNA is TGTGCCAGCAGCGGCTCCGGGACAGGGGTGAATGAGCAGTTCTTC. Protein: CASSGSGTGVNEQFF. V usage is TRBV9 and J usage is TRBJ2-1; the match to TRBD1 covers 10 bases. V trimming: 3 bases; J trimming: 7 bases; junction bases outside the gene matches: 7. Looked up from germline, CDR1 is SGDLS and CDR2 is YYNGEE. This CDR3 region has 15 residues. Filled out from reference TRBV9 and TRBJ2-1, the complete variable domain reads DSGVTQTPKHLITATGQRVTLRCSPRSGDLSVYWYQQSLDQGLQFLIQYYNGEERAKGNILERFSAQQFPDLHSELNLSSLELGDSALYFCASSGSGTGVNEQFFGPGTRLTVL.

The J gene is TRBJ1-1, the V gene TRBV5-5; 8 bases fit TRBD1. J lost 5 bases, V lost 4 bases, and 7 bases had no gene match. CDR3 length equals 14 residues. Germline CDR1 SGHKS, CDR2 YYEKEE (reference sequence). The CDR3 DNA reads as TGTGCCAGCAGCCGCGGACAGGGAAGGACTGAAGCTTTCTTT. Protein sequence: CASSRGQGRTEAFF.

This chain joins TRBV29-1 and TRBJ2-7, with 8 bases that match TRBD1. The CDR3 consists of 13 residues. Germline V lookup: CDR1 SQVTM, CDR2 ANQGSEA. The junction had 0 bases not matched to a gene; V was cut back by 0 bases and J by 2 bases. The CDR3: CSVEDRGPYEQYF. The CDR3 coding sequence is TGCAGCGTTGAAGACAGGGGGCCCTACGAGCAGTACTTC.

On this clone itself: This CDR3 is missing its conserved last phenylalanine or tryptophan, likely due to a read error. This chain joins TRBV6-1 and TRBJ1-6, with no clear D. V was pared by 2 bases and J by 7 bases, with 12 bases between. Germline V gene data show CDR1 as MNHNS and CDR2 as SASEGT. The CDR3 contains 15 residues. CDR3 sequence (DNA): TGTGCCAGCAGTGAAAGTGAGGACGGCAATTCACCCCTCCACCTT. Translation gives CASSESEDGNSPLHL.

This clone was detected only a few times. The chain is built from TRBV5-5 and TRBJ1-5; the D is unclear. Germline V gene data show CDR1 as SGHKS and CDR2 as YYEKEE (reference sequence). V was shortened by 0 bases and J by 12 bases, with 13 bases between the two germline ends. CDR3 length: 13 residues. CDR3 sequence: CASSLAATSLQHF. The CDR3 region has the DNA TGTGCCAGCAGCTTGGCTGCCACAAGTCTCCAGCATTTT.

The V gene is TRBV2, the J gene TRBJ2-7, with D tentatively TRBD1 (5 bases). The CDR3 is made up of 13 amino acids. V lost 3 bases to trimming and J lost 2 bases, with 8 bases between them. Germline values: CDR1 SNHLY, CDR2 FYNNEI. CDR3 amino acids: CASSETDTYEQYF. CDR3 in DNA: TGTGCCAGCAGTGAGACAGATACCTACGAGCAGTACTTC.

The CDR3 DNA is TGTGCCAGCAGCTTAAATTCGGTAGGCCTGGGCAATGAGCAGTTCTTC. Protein product: CASSLNSVGLGNEQFF. The chain is built from TRBV7-3 and TRBJ2-1, with D uncertain. The V end was cut by 1 base, the J end by 6 bases, with 16 bases between. The CDR3 length is 16 residues. Germline V gene sequence: CDR1 SGHTA, CDR2 FQGTGA.

The rearrangement links TRBV19 to TRBJ1-5; D might be TRBD1 (5 bases). V gave up 5 bases and J gave up 6 bases, with 11 bases separating them. Germline CDR1 LNHDA, CDR2 SQIVND (reference sequence). This CDR3 has 13 amino acids. In DNA form, the CDR3 reads TGTGCCAGTAGTGGGGCAGGAGGTCAGCCCCAGCATTTT. This translates into CASSGAGGQPQHF.